This TCR beta chain appears in the sequencing data of a study of T cell changes during pregnancy in multiple sclerosis. Germline V lookup: CDR1 SGDLS, CDR2 YYNGEE. V was clipped by 0 bases and J by 5 bases; unmatched bases: 7. CDR3 length: 17 residues. Only in-frame clones appear in the TCRdb table, and some are missing; sequencing was by immunoSEQ multiplex PCR. In the table there are just under 65,000 clones, 91% of which are singletons. The chain has TRBV9 and TRBJ2-6; 8 positions match TRBD2. The sequences come from peripheral blood, collected after pregnancy. This receptor was obtained from a female donor in good health, enrolled as a control in a pregnancy study. This chain's CDR3 is CASSVAGGASRANVLTF. DNA for the CDR3: TGTGCCAGCAGCGTAGCCGGGGGGGCATCGAGGGCCAACGTCCTGACTTTC. The full variable domain, in which reference TRBV9 and TRBJ2-6 provide the parts outside the CDR3, is DSGVTQTPKHLITATGQRVTLRCSPRSGDLSVYWYQQSLDQGLQFLIQYYNGEERAKGNILERFSAQQFPDLHSELNLSSLELGDSALYFCASSVAGGASRANVLTFGAGSRLTVL.